These 16 T cell receptor beta chains were sequenced from one sample in a study of blood T cell repertoires in COVID-19. Produced via immunoSEQ multiplex PCR; TCRdb's table is partial and in-frame only. The table records 300,000 to 350,000 clones, about 87% of them present only once. Sequenced input: PBMCs or T cells enriched from blood (not recorded which). Every receptor here comes from a woman between 18 and 30 years old who had recovered from COVID-19.

The rearrangement links TRBV5-1 to TRBJ2-2; 7 bases agree with TRBD2. CDR1 is SGHRS and CDR2 is YFSETQ in the germline V gene. This CDR3 has 15 amino acids. V shed 0 bases, J shed 5 bases, and the junction held 4 bases outside the gene matches. The CDR3 region has the DNA TGCGCCAGCAGCTTGGCTAGCGGAGCTACCGGGGAGCTGTTTTTT. Translated, it gives CASSLASGATGELFF. Full variable domain (rest looked up from reference TRBV5-1 and TRBJ2-2): KAGVTQTPRYLIKTRGQQVTLSCSPISGHRSVSWYQQTPGQGLQFLFEYFSETQRNKGNFPGRFSGRQFSNSRSEMNVSTLELGDSALYLCASSLASGATGELFFGEGSRLTVL.

This clone was picked up a small number of times. V gene TRBV5-4 combines with J gene TRBJ1-1; TRBD1 might be the D (6 bases). The CDR3 has 13 amino acids. CDR1 and CDR2 from the germline V gene are SGHNT and YYREEE (reference sequence). The ends were cut back, 4 bases at V and 5 bases at J, with 12 bases in the middle. CDR3 region: CASSQGGRTEAFF. The CDR3 DNA is TGTGCCAGCAGCCAAGGGGGTAGGACTGAAGCTTTCTTT.

The sample holds one count of this clone. The J gene is TRBJ1-1, the V gene TRBV12-3 or TRBV12-4; 7 nucleotides match TRBD1. This CDR3 region has 13 residues. Unmatched junction bases numbered 3, after V lost 4 bases and J lost 4 bases. CDR3 DNA sequence: TGTGCCAGCAGTTACCAGGGGGTCACTGAAGCTTTCTTT. It is translated as CASSYQGVTEAFF.

This clone was recorded a few times. The CDR3 spells CASGTGGDTQYF. The CDR3, as DNA: TGTGCTAGTGGTACCGGGGGGGATACGCAGTATTTT. This chain links TRBV12-5 with TRBJ2-3; TRBD2 matches 7 bases. The germline gives CDR1 LGHNT, CDR2 FRNRAP. The CDR3 loop spans 12 amino acids. V was pared by 5 bases and J by 6 bases, with 2 bases of the junction left unmatched.

V usage is TRBV18 and J usage is TRBJ2-5; D is perhaps TRBD1 (6 bases). The germline gives CDR1 KGHSH, CDR2 LQKENI. The CDR3 consists of 15 residues. The V end was cut by 6 bases, the J end by 2 bases, with 16 bases between. The DNA for the CDR3 is TGTGCCAGCTCCCCCCAACCGACAGGTCAAGAGACCCAGTACTTC. Protein product: CASSPQPTGQETQYF. Supplemented by reference TRBV18 and TRBJ2-5, the full variable domain reads NAGVMQNPRHLVRRRGQEARLRCSPMKGHSHVYWYRQLPEEGLKFMVYLQKENIIDESGMPKERFSAEFPKEGPSILRIQQVVRGDSAAYFCASSPQPTGQETQYFGPGTRLLVL.

This rearrangement joins TRBV5-1 to TRBJ1-4; D is uncertain. The CDR3 consists of 12 residues. CDR1 SGHRS and CDR2 YFSETQ come from the germline V gene. V dropped 3 bases and J dropped 4 bases, with 4 bases sitting between them. The CDR3 sequence is CASSSGNEKLFF. The CDR3 bases are TGCGCCAGCAGCTCCGGTAATGAAAAACTGTTTTTT.

The rearrangement joins TRBV7-9 to TRBJ1-3, with 8 bases matching TRBD1. The CDR3 has 17 residues. CDR1 and CDR2 (germline): SEHNR, FQNEAQ (reference sequence). Trimming took 7 bases from V and 4 from J; bases not matched to a gene: 15. CDR3 sequence: CASTRNLLQGAGNTIYF. In DNA, the CDR3 is TGTGCCAGCACCCGGAACCTTCTCCAGGGGGCAGGAAACACCATATATTTT.

This clone has just a few counts. V gene TRBV4-1 combines with J gene TRBJ2-7; D not resolved. With 1 base removed from V and 6 bases from J, the gap between germline ends came to 10 bases. Per the germline V gene, CDR1 is MGHRA and CDR2 is YSYEKL. This CDR3 has 13 amino acids. CDR3 sequence (DNA): TGCGCCAGCAGCCAAGTCCCGGAGTCCGAGCAGTACTTC. Encoded protein: CASSQVPESEQYF.

V and J are TRBV28 and TRBJ1-4, with 11 bases identical to TRBD1. The CDR3 has 19 amino acids. Germline CDR1 MDHEN, CDR2 SYDVKM. The V segment lost 5 bases and the J segment 0 bases; nucleotides outside the gene matches: 11. CDR3: CASSLWGTGGEATNEKLFF. CDR3 sequence (DNA): TGTGCCAGCAGTCTTTGGGGGACAGGGGGGGAAGCAACTAATGAAAAACTGTTTTTT.

This clone was found a few times. The genes are TRBV7-2 and TRBJ1-3; D remains ambiguous. Germline assignment: CDR1 SGHTA and CDR2 FQGNSA. The length of the CDR3 is 15 residues. Trimming took 2 bases from V and 1 from J, leaving 9 bases between them. For the CDR3, the DNA is TGTGCCAGCAGCTTATCACGCGCATCTGGAAACACCATATATTTT. Its protein product is CASSLSRASGNTIYF.

CDR3 nucleotides: TGTGCCAGCAGTGGCCGATTGGGGGGGCTAGGCAATCAGCCCCAGCATTTT. It codes for CASSGRLGGLGNQPQHF. V is TRBV6-4 and J is TRBJ1-5, with D possibly TRBD1 on 6 matching bases. The CDR3 has 17 residues. Germline CDR1 reads MRHNA; CDR2 reads SNTAGT. V shed 4 bases and J shed 2 bases, with 18 bases lying between them.

This clone has only a few counts. The rearrangement uses TRBV9 and TRBJ2-1, with TRBD1 matching 7 bases. There are 14 residues in the CDR3. Losses at the gene ends were 3 bases for V and 2 bases for J; bases not matched to a gene: 2. CDR1 and CDR2 (germline): SGDLS, YYNGEE. The chain's CDR3 is CASSGQGTYNEQFF. CDR3 nucleotides: TGTGCCAGCAGCGGACAGGGAACCTACAATGAGCAGTTCTTC.

CDR3 nucleotides: TGTGCCAGCAGCGTAGAGGCACATGCGGCGTCCTACGAGCAGTACTTC. Its translation is CASSVEAHAASYEQYF. The chain employs TRBV9 and TRBJ2-7; no definite D call. CDR3 length: 16 residues. V lost 0 bases and J 1 base, leaving 14 bases between the germline ends. Germline lookup yields CDR1 SGDLS and CDR2 YYNGEE.

The genes are TRBV9 and TRBJ1-5, with 7 bases identical to TRBD1. The CDR3 length is 16 residues. The ends lost 4 bases at V and 0 bases at J; junction bases unmatched: 7. Germline CDR1 SGDLS, CDR2 YYNGEE. The CDR3 reads CASSPGTDLSNQPQHF. CDR3 nucleotides: TGTGCCAGCAGCCCCGGGACAGATCTTAGCAATCAGCCCCAGCATTTT.

The chain recombines TRBV28 with TRBJ2-7, with 11 bases matching TRBD1. V shed 3 bases and J 2 bases; nucleotides not matched to a gene: 3. CDR3 length: 15 residues. In germline, CDR1 is MDHEN, CDR2 SYDVKM. The chain's CDR3 is CASSLDRGPPYEQYF. The CDR3 DNA reads TGTGCCAGCAGTTTGGACAGGGGGCCACCCTACGAGCAGTACTTC.

The rearrangement uses TRBV21-1 and TRBJ1-5; TRBD1, as called in the table, went unchecked against the DNA. TRBV21-1 is annotated as a pseudogene. This CDR3 is built from 16 residues. This chain's CDR3 is CASSTVAGQVEEPQHF. CDR3 in DNA: TGTGCCAGCAGCACGGTCGCGGGACAGGTGGAAGAGCCCCAGCATTTT.